These 29 T cell receptor beta chains originate from one sample sequenced in a study of blood T cell repertoires in COVID-19. Profiled with immunoSEQ multiplex PCR; TCRdb holds only in-frame clones, not every one. Counted here are nearly 100,000 clones, roughly 90% occurring once; the ten biggest clones make up less than 2%. Source material: peripheral blood. The receptor set was obtained from a man of 80 years or more with acute or convalescent COVID-19.

This chain links TRBV27 with TRBJ1-5, with a possible D match to TRBD1 (5 bases). The V end was cut by 5 bases, the J end by 3 bases, with 20 bases between. The CDR3 contains 17 residues. From germline, CDR1 is MNHEY and CDR2 SMNVEV (reference sequence). This chain's CDR3 is CASSRRLRVDDNQPQHF. The CDR3 DNA sequence: TGTGCCAGCAGTCGGCGTCTCAGGGTGGACGACAATCAGCCCCAGCATTTT.

This chain connects TRBV6-6 to TRBJ2-2; 11 nucleotides align to TRBD1. The CDR3 spans 15 residues. Losses at the gene ends were 6 bases for V and 4 bases for J; bases not matched to a gene: 4. CDR1 and CDR2 from the germline V gene are MNHNY and SVGAGI (reference sequence). CDR3 DNA sequence: TGTGCCAGCAGCCACGGGACAGGGGGCACCGGGGAGCTGTTTTTT. Residues: CASSHGTGGTGELFF.

The chain is built from TRBV3-1 (or the pseudogene TRBV3-2) and TRBJ2-3; TRBD2 matches 10 bases. With 4 bases clipped from V and 6 bases from J, the junction kept 7 bases outside the gene matches. Germline V CDR1 and CDR2: LGHDT, YNNKEL (reference sequence). The CDR3 has 15 amino acids. The CDR3 loop reads CASSPQAGGGDTQYF. CDR3 DNA sequence: TGTGCCAGCAGCCCCCAAGCGGGAGGGGGGGATACGCAGTATTTT.

This clone was observed a handful of times. The chain couples TRBV28 to TRBJ1-4; 9 nucleotides match TRBD1. The V segment lost 6 bases and the J segment 8 bases; nucleotides outside the gene matches: 7. The CDR3 is 14 residues long. Germline V lookup: CDR1 MDHEN, CDR2 SYDVKM. The CDR3 here is CASRKQGAREKLFF. CDR3 sequence (DNA): TGTGCCAGCAGAAAACAGGGGGCCCGAGAAAAACTGTTTTTT.

The chain combines TRBV28 with TRBJ2-1; the match to TRBD2 covers 10 bases. Per the germline V gene, CDR1 is MDHEN and CDR2 is SYDVKM. Trimming removed 10 bases from V and 7 bases from J; junction bases left unmatched: 10. This CDR3 region has 14 residues. The CDR3 reads CATTLAGARNEQFF. In nucleotides, the CDR3 is TGTGCCACCACTCTAGCGGGAGCCAGGAATGAGCAGTTCTTC. The full variable domain, rest sourced from reference TRBV28 and TRBJ2-1, is DVKVTQSSRYLVKRTGEKVFLECVQDMDHENMFWYRQDPGLGLRLIYFSYDVKMKEKGDIPEGYSVSREKKERFSLILESASTNQTSMYLCATTLAGARNEQFFGPGTRLTVL.

The chain couples TRBV5-6 to TRBJ2-3; 7 bases are shared with TRBD1. This CDR3 is built from 14 residues. The germline V gene has CDR1 SGHDT and CDR2 YYEEEE. Unmatched junction bases numbered 7, after V lost 2 bases and J lost 7 bases. This chain's CDR3 is CASSLGQGVNTQYF. The CDR3 DNA follows: TGTGCCAGCAGCTTAGGTCAGGGGGTTAATACGCAGTATTTT.

The rearrangement joins TRBV10-3 to TRBJ1-1; no clear D gene. Germline-derived CDR1 and CDR2 are ENHRY and SYGVKD. Trimming stripped 2 bases from V and 8 bases from J, with 12 bases between. The CDR3 is 13 residues long. The CDR3 is CAISEAPPGEAFF. The CDR3 DNA reads TGTGCCATCAGTGAGGCACCGCCAGGAGAAGCTTTCTTT.

This clone was seen a single time. V usage is TRBV15 and J usage is TRBJ2-5; a possible D gene is TRBD1 (5 bases). The V end was cut by 0 bases, the J end by 5 bases, with 16 bases between. The CDR3 contains 16 residues. Per the germline V gene, CDR1 is LNHNV and CDR2 is YYDKDF (reference sequence). As DNA, the CDR3 is TGTGCCACCAGCAGAGATTTGAGAAAAGGGGCCGAGACCCAGTACTTC. It is translated as CATSRDLRKGAETQYF.

The V gene is TRBV5-4, the J gene TRBJ2-2; 9 nucleotides align to TRBD2. V lost 4 bases and J lost 0; bases outside the gene matches: 13. From germline, CDR1 is SGHNT and CDR2 YYREEE (reference sequence). The CDR3 loop spans 19 amino acids. Here the CDR3 DNA reads TGTGCCAGCAGCGACCCGCGGAAAGCGGGAGGATCGAACACCGGGGAGCTGTTTTTT. Its translation: CASSDPRKAGGSNTGELFF.

The chain employs TRBV27 and TRBJ2-2; 12 bases agree with TRBD2. CDR1 is MNHEY, CDR2 SMNVEV, per germline (reference sequence). Unmatched junction bases numbered 8, after V lost 4 bases and J lost 5 bases. The CDR3 has 17 amino acids. DNA for the CDR3: TGTGCCAGCAGTTCGACTAGCGGGAGAGCCGGGACCGGGGAGCTGTTTTTT. This sequence encodes CASSSTSGRAGTGELFF.

V and J are TRBV9 and TRBJ2-1; TRBD2 agrees at 9 bases. Trimming at V came to 5 bases and at J to 10 bases, leaving 13 bases not matched to a gene. The CDR3 runs 15 residues. Germline loops: CDR1 SGDLS, CDR2 YYNGEE. The chain's CDR3 is CASRVSGRTNGEQFF. CDR3 nucleotide sequence: TGTGCCAGCAGGGTCAGCGGGAGGACAAATGGGGAGCAGTTCTTC.

The chain couples TRBV18 to TRBJ1-1, with D unclear. Germline loops: CDR1 KGHSH, CDR2 LQKENI. This CDR3 has 13 amino acids. The germline V and J ends were trimmed by 6 bases and 1 base, with 9 bases remaining between them. CDR3 amino acids: CASSPKKNTEAFF. The CDR3 region has the DNA TGTGCCAGCTCCCCCAAAAAGAACACTGAAGCTTTCTTT.

The genes are TRBV12-3 or TRBV12-4 and TRBJ1-3; TRBD1 agrees at 8 bases. The CDR3 length is 12 residues. V lost 11 bases, J lost 1 base, and 1 base stayed unmatched. CDR3 amino acids: CAGQGSGNTIYF. The CDR3 DNA reads as TGTGCCGGACAGGGTTCTGGAAACACCATATATTTT.

In nucleotides, the CDR3 is TGCGCCAGCAGCCAAATTGACCTCGGGTGGATGAACACTGAAGCTTTCTTT. Amino acids: CASSQIDLGWMNTEAFF. The J gene is TRBJ1-1, the V gene TRBV4-1, with D hard to call. CDR3 length: 17 amino acids. From germline, CDR1 is MGHRA and CDR2 YSYEKL. The germline V and J ends were trimmed by 2 bases and 0 bases, with 16 bases remaining between them.

The V call is TRBV29-1, the J call TRBJ2-1, with 8 nucleotides matching TRBD2. This CDR3 has 13 amino acids. V shed 5 bases, J shed 8 bases, and the junction held 8 bases outside the gene matches. CDR1 SQVTM and CDR2 ANQGSEA come from the germline V gene. CDR3 coding DNA: TGCAGCGTTAACCGGGAGGGCCGTTATGAGCAGTTCTTC. Translating it yields CSVNREGRYEQFF.

The rearrangement joins TRBV25-1 to TRBJ2-7, with 7 bases matching TRBD2. The V segment lost 5 bases and the J segment 6 bases; nucleotides outside the gene matches: 7. Germline V gene data show CDR1 as MGHDK and CDR2 as SYGVNS. The CDR3 loop spans 13 amino acids. CDR3 region: CASSFASGTEQYF. CDR3 sequence (DNA): TGTGCCAGCAGTTTCGCTAGCGGTACCGAGCAGTACTTC.

The chain links TRBV7-9 to TRBJ1-2; TRBD1 might be the D (5 bases). Trimming shortened V by 4 bases and J by 8 bases, and 14 bases separated the two germline ends. CDR1 and CDR2 from the germline V gene are SEHNR and FQNEAQ (reference sequence). This CDR3 contains 13 residues. The CDR3 protein is CASSWGPEGGYTF. DNA of the CDR3: TGTGCCAGCAGCTGGGGCCCGGAGGGAGGCTACACCTTC.

The chain joins TRBV11-3 to TRBJ2-1; weak D call: TRBD2 (5 bases). The germline V gene encodes CDR1 SGHNT and CDR2 YENEEA. The CDR3 runs 13 residues. V was cut by 1 base and J by 7 bases, with 8 bases left in between. The CDR3 DNA sequence: TGTGCCAGCAGCTTAGTCTCGGGGAATGAGCAGTTCTTC. Protein product: CASSLVSGNEQFF.

This clone was observed a single time. The chain is built from TRBV18 and TRBJ1-3, with 8 positions matching TRBD1. The V segment lost 4 bases and the J segment 4 bases; nucleotides outside the gene matches: 6. The CDR3 is 15 amino acids. The germline gives CDR1 KGHSH, CDR2 LQKENI. CDR3 nucleotides: TGTGCCAGCTCACTCGGACAGGGAGGAGGAAACACCATATATTTT. This encodes CASSLGQGGGNTIYF.

V and J are TRBV15 and TRBJ2-2, with D maybe TRBD2 (6 bases). This CDR3 has 16 residues. Germline V gene data show CDR1 as LNHNV and CDR2 as YYDKDF (reference sequence). The V end lost 0 bases, the J end lost 3 bases, and 11 bases lay between the germline ends. CDR3 residues: CATSRDRGADTGELFF. The DNA of the CDR3 is TGTGCCACCAGCAGAGATCGCGGGGCTGACACCGGGGAGCTGTTTTTT.

The genes are TRBV7-9 and TRBJ2-1; D perhaps matches TRBD1 (6 bases). V lost 8 bases, J lost 11 bases, and 19 bases lay in between. Germline CDR1 and CDR2: SEHNR and FQNEAQ (reference sequence). The CDR3 is made up of 13 amino acids. The CDR3 DNA follows: TGTGCCAGCGCACCCGTGGCAGGGGCAAAGCAGTTCTTC. Its protein product is CASAPVAGAKQFF.

Only one count was recorded for this clone. This chain uses TRBV19 with TRBJ1-5; 11 nucleotides align to TRBD1. Germline CDR1 LNHDA, CDR2 SQIVND (reference sequence). The V and J ends lost 4 bases and 1 base, in that order; junction bases with no gene match: 0. CDR3 length equals 15 residues. The CDR3 region is CASSRDRGSNQPQHF. The CDR3 DNA follows: TGTGCCAGTAGTAGGGACAGGGGGAGCAATCAGCCCCAGCATTTT.

The chain combines TRBV3-1 (or the pseudogene TRBV3-2) with TRBJ1-2; D ambiguous. V lost 2 bases to trimming and J lost 9 bases, with 16 bases between them. Germline V gives CDR1 LGHDT, CDR2 YNNKEL (reference sequence). This CDR3 has 14 residues. CDR3 sequence: CASSQKALASSYTF. The CDR3 nucleotides are TGTGCCAGCAGCCAAAAAGCACTTGCCTCGAGCTACACCTTC.

This chain joins TRBV10-3 and TRBJ1-4; no definite D call. This CDR3 is built from 15 residues. Trimming cost V 6 bases and J 3 bases, with 14 bases left between them. Germline V gives CDR1 ENHRY, CDR2 SYGVKD. The CDR3, as DNA: TGTGCCATCAGCCCACGGGAGGGTGCTAATGAAAAACTGTTTTTT. Its translation: CAISPREGANEKLFF.

This chain joins TRBV3-1 (or the pseudogene TRBV3-2) and TRBJ2-3; unclear D gene. V dropped 1 base and J dropped 3 bases, with 8 bases sitting between them. Germline CDR1 and CDR2: LGHDT and YNNKEL (reference sequence). The length of the CDR3 is 14 residues. Here the CDR3 DNA reads TGTGCCAGCAGCCAAGGTCCCCGGACAGATACGCAGTATTTT. This sequence encodes CASSQGPRTDTQYF.

This clone was recorded a few times. V and J are TRBV19 and TRBJ2-2; D perhaps matches TRBD2 (7 bases). The V gene lost 5 bases and the J gene lost 2 bases, with 15 bases spanning the gap. CDR1 and CDR2 from the germline V gene are LNHDA and SQIVND (reference sequence). This CDR3 has 16 residues. CDR3 loop: CASSSPAGANTGELFF. CDR3 sequence (DNA): TGTGCCAGTAGTTCTCCCGCGGGGGCTAACACCGGGGAGCTGTTTTTT.

The chain combines TRBV24-1 with TRBJ2-3; TRBD2 might be the D (5 bases). CDR3 size: 15 residues. The V end was cut by 6 bases, the J end by 2 bases, with 14 bases between. The V gene's germline CDR1 is KGHDR and CDR2 SFDVKD. CDR3 residues: CATSREQRDTDTQYF. DNA of the CDR3: TGTGCCACCAGTCGAGAACAGAGGGACACAGATACGCAGTATTTT.

The J gene is TRBJ1-1, the V gene TRBV19; D may be TRBD1 (5 bases). Trimming pared 5 bases from V and 3 bases from J, leaving 7 bases between. The CDR3 has 12 amino acids. Germline V gene data show CDR1 as LNHDA and CDR2 as SQIVND (reference sequence). CDR3 in amino acids: CASSGRDTEAFF. The DNA for the CDR3 is TGTGCCAGTAGTGGCAGGGACACTGAAGCTTTCTTT.

This rearrangement joins TRBV5-4 to TRBJ1-2, with 8 nucleotides matching TRBD1. The V and J ends lost 4 bases and 1 base, in that order; junction bases with no gene match: 12. The CDR3 has 17 residues. Per the germline V gene, CDR1 is SGHNT and CDR2 is YYREEE (reference sequence). CDR3 sequence reads: CASSPQGRGRLNYGYTF. The CDR3 region has the DNA TGTGCCAGCAGCCCCCAGGGCAGGGGGCGGCTTAACTATGGCTACACCTTC. The full variable domain, completed using reference TRBV5-4 and TRBJ1-2, is ETGVTQSPTHLIKTRGQQVTLRCSSQSGHNTVSWYQQALGQGPQFIFQYYREEENGRGNFPPRFSGLQFPNYSSELNVNALELDDSALYLCASSPQGRGRLNYGYTFGSGTRLTVV.